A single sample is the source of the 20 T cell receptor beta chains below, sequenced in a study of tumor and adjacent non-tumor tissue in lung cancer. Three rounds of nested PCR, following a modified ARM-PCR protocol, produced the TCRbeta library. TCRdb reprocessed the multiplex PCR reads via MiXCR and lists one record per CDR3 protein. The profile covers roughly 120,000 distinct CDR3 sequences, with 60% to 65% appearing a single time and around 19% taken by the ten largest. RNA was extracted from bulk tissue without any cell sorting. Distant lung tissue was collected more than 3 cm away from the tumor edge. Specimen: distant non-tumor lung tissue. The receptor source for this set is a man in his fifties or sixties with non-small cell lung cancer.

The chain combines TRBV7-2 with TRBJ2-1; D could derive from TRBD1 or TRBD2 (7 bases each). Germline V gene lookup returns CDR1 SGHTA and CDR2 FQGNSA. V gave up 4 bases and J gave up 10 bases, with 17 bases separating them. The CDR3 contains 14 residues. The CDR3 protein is CASSSSGGGFEQFF. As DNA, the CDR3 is TGTGCCAGCAGCTCCTCAGGGGGGGGTTTCGAGCAGTTCTTC.

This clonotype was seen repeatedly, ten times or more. CDR3: CAWSALGGQGGYNSPLHF. In DNA, the CDR3 is TGTGCCTGGAGTGCCCTCGGGGGACAGGGGGGCTATAATTCACCCCTCCACTTT. This rearrangement joins TRBV30 to TRBJ1-6; 11 bases are a match to TRBD1. The CDR3 length is 18 residues. Germline trimming cut 1 base from V and 3 bases from J; bases unmatched to any gene: 8. Looked up from germline, CDR1 is GTSNPN and CDR2 is SVGIG (reference sequence).

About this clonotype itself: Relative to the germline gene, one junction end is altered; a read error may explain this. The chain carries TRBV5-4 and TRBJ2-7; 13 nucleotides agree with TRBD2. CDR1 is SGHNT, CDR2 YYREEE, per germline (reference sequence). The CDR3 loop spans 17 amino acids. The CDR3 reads CASSFPWTSGSNYEQCF. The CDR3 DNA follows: TGTGCAAGCAGCTTTCCGTGGACTAGCGGGAGTAACTACGAGCAGTGCTTC. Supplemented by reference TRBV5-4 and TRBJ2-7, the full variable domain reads ETGVTQSPTHLIKTRGQQVTLRCSSQSGHNTVSWYQQALGQGPQFIFQYYREEENGRGNFPPRFSGLQFPNYSSELNVNALELDDSALYLCASSFPWTSGSNYEQCFGPGTRLTVT.

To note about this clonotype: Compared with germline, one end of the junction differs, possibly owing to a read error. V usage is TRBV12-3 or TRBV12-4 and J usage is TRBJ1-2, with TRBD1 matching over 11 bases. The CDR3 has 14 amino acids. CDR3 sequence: CTSSLRAGQGVDTF. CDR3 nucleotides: TGTACCAGCAGCCTAAGGGCGGGACAGGGGGTGGACACCTTC.

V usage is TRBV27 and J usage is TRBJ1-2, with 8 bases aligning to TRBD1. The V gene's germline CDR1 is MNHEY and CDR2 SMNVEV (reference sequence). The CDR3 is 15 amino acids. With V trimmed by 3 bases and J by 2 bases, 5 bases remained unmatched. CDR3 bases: TGTGCCAGCAGTTTGGATAACAGGGGGAACTATGGCTACACCTTC. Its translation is CASSLDNRGNYGYTF.

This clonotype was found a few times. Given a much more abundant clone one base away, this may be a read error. In DNA, the CDR3 is TGCGCCAGCAGCCTTCGGCTCTATGCTGACTACACCTTC. This codes for CASSLRLYADYTF. The J gene is TRBJ1-2, the V gene TRBV4-1, with unresolved D. CDR3 size: 13 residues. Germline V gives CDR1 MGHRA, CDR2 YSYEKL. V lost 4 bases to trimming and J lost 10 bases, with 16 bases between them.

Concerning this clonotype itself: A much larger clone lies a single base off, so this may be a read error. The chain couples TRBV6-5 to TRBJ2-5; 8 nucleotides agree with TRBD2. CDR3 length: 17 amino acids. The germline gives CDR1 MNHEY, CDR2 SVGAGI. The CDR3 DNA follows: TGTTCCAGCAGCCCCATAGCGGGGAGCCGTCAGTGGGAGACCCAGTACTTC. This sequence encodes CSSSPIAGSRQWETQYF.

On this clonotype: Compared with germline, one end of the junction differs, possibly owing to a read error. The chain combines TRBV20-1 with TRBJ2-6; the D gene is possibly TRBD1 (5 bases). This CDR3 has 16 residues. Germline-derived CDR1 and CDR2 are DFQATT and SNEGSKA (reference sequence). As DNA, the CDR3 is TGCAGTGCTAGAGATTATTCAGGGTCTGGGGCCAAAGTCCTGACTTTC. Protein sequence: CSARDYSGSGAKVLTF.

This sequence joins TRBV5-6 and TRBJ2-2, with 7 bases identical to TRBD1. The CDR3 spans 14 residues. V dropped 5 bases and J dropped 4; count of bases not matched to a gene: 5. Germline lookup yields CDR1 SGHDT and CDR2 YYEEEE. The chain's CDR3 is CASRETGRTGELFF. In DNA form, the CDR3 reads TGTGCCAGCAGGGAGACAGGGCGCACCGGGGAGCTGTTTTTT.

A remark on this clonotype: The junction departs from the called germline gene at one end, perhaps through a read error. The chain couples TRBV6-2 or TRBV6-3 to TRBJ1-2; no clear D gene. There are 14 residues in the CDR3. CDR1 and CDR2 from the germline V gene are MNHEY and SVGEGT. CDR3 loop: CVSRLTWGVYGYTF. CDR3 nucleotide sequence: TGTGTCAGCAGGCTCACGTGGGGAGTTTATGGCTACACCTTC.

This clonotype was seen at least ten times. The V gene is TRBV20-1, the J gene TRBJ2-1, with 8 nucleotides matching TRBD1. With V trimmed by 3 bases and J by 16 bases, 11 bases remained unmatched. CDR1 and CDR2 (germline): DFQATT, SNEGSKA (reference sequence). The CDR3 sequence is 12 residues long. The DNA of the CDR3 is TGCAGTGCTAGCCTCAGTTCCAGGGGGCTCTTCTTC. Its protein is CSASLSSRGLFF.

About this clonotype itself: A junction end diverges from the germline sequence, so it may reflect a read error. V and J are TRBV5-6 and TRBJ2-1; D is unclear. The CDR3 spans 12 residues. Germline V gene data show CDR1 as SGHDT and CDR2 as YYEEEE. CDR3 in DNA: TGTGCCAGCAACTTGGTTCTCAATGAGCAGTTCTTC. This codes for CASNLVLNEQFF.

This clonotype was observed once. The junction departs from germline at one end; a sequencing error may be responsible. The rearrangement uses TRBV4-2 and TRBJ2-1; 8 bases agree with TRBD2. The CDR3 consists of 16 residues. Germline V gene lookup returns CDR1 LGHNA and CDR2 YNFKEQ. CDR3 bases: TGTGCCAGCCGCCAAACCGGGACTAGTGGGAGTGATGAGCAGTTCTTC. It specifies CASRQTGTSGSDEQFF.

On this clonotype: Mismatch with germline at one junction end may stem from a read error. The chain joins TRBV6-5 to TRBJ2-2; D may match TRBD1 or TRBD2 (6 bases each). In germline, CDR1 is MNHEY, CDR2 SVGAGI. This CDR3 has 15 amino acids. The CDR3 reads CASSPDRRSGGELFF. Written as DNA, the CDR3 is TGTGCCAGCAGTCCCGACAGGAGAAGCGGCGGGGAGCTGTTTTTC.

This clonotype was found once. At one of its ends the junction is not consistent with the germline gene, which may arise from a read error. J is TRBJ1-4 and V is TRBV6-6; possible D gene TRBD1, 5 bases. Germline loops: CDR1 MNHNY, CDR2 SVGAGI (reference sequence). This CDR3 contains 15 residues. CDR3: CVSSGKDSGSEKLFF. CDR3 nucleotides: TGTGTCAGCAGTGGGAAAGACAGTGGGAGTGAAAAACTGTTTTTT.

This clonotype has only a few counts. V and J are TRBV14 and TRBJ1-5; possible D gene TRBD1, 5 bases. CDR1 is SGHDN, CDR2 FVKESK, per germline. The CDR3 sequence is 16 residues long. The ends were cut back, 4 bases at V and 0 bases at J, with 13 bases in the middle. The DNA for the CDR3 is TGTGCCAGCAGCCGAGACCAGACAGTTAGCAATCAGCCCCAGCATTTT. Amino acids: CASSRDQTVSNQPQHF.

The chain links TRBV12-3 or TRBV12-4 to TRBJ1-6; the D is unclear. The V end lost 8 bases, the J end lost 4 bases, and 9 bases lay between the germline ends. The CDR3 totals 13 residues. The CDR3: CASAGPYNSPLHF. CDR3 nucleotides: TGTGCCAGCGCTGGGCCGTATAATTCACCCCTCCACTTT.

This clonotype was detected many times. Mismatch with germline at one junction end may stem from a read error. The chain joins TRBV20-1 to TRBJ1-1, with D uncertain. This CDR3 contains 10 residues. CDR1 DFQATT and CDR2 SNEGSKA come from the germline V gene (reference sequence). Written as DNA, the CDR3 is TGCAGTGCTAGGACTCTCGAGGAGCACTTT. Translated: CSARTLEEHF.

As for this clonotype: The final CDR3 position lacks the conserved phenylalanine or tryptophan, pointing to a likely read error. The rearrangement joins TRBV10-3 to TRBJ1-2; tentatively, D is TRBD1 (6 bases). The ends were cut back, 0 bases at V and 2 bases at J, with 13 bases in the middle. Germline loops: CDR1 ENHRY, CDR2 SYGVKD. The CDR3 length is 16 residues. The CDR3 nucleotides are TGTGCCATCAGTGAGTCCGGATCGGGGGCAAACTATGGCTACACCATC. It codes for CAISESGSGANYGYTI.

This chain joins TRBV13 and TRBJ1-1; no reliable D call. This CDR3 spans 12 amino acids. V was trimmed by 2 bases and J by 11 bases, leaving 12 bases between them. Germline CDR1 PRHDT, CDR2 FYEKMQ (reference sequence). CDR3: CASSLYSAEAFF. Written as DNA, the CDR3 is TGTGCCAGCAGCTTATATTCGGCAGAGGCTTTCTTT. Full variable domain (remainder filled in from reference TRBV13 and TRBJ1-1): AAGVIQSPRHLIKEKRETATLKCYPIPRHDTVYWYQQGPGQDPQFLISFYEKMQSDKGSIPDRFSAQQFSDYHSELNMSSLELGDSALYFCASSLYSAEAFFGQGTRLTVV.